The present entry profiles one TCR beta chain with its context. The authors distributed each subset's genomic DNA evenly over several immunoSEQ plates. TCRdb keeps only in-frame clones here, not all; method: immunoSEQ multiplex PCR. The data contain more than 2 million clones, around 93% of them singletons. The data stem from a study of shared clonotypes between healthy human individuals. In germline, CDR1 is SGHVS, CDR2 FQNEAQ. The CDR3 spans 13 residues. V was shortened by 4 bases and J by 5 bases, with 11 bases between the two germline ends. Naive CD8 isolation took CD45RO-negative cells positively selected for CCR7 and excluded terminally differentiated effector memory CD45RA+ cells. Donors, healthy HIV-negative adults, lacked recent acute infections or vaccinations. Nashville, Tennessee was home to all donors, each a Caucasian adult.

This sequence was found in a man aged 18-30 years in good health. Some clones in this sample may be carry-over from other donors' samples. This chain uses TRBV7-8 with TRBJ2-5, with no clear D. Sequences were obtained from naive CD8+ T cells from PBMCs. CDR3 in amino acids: CASSSPWRETQYF. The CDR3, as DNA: TGTGCCAGCAGCTCCCCCTGGCGGGAGACCCAGTACTTC.